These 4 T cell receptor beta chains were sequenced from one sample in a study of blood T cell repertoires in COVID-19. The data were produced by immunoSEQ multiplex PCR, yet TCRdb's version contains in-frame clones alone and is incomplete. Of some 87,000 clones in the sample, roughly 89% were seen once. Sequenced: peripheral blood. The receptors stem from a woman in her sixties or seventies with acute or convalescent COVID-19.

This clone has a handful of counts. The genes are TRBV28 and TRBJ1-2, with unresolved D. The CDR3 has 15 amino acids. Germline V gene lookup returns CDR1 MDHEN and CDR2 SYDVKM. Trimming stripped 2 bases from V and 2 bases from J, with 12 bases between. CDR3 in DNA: TGTGCCAGCAGTTTACAGATGACTCCCAACTATGGCTACACCTTC. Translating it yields CASSLQMTPNYGYTF.

CDR3 nucleotides: TGTGCCAGCAGTTCTACAGGGCTACAGCTTTTGGTTGGGAATTCACCCCTCCACTTT. Its translation is CASSSTGLQLLVGNSPLHF. The chain joins TRBV28 to TRBJ1-6, with D possibly TRBD1 on 6 matching bases. V was cut by 4 bases and J by 7 bases, with 26 bases left in between. This CDR3 is built from 19 residues. The V gene's germline CDR1 is MDHEN and CDR2 SYDVKM.

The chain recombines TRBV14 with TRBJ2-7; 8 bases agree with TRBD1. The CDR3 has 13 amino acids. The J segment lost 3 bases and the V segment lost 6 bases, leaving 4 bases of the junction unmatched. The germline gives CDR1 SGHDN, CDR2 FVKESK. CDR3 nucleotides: TGTGCCAGCAGGCCTACAGGGGGCTACGAGCAGTACGTC. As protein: CASRPTGGYEQYV.

The CDR3 DNA sequence: TGTGCCAGCAGCTTCAGTTCAGATACGCAGTATTTT. Its protein is CASSFSSDTQYF. J is TRBJ2-3 and V is TRBV5-4, with no clear D. V was cut by 2 bases and J by 4 bases, with 5 bases left in between. Germline V gene lookup returns CDR1 SGHNT and CDR2 YYREEE (reference sequence). The CDR3 covers 12 residues.